This T cell receptor (beta chain) was recorded in a study of molecular identifiers for immune sequencing clone quantification. Each CDR3 protein gets one entry after TCRdb re-called the PCR reads with MiXCR. The profile shows tens of thousands of distinct CDR3 sequences, around 20% of them singletons. This clonotype was seen many times. CDR3 length: 16 amino acids. Germline CDR1 is SEHNR and CDR2 is FQNEAQ (reference sequence). V lost 3 bases and J lost 2; bases outside the gene matches: 7. The sample taken for sequencing was naive CD8+ T cells from blood, with Jurkat cell RNA spiked in. Subset indicated: FACS-sorted CD8+CD4-CCR7+CD45RA+ naive T cells. This receptor was identified in a human donor in good health. Some libraries in this study had Jurkat cell RNA spiked in. The chain employs TRBV7-9 and TRBJ1-2, with TRBD1 identical over 9 bases. Here the CDR3 DNA reads TGTGCCAGCAGCTTCCCCGGGACAGGGAAGAACTATGGCTACACCTTC. Its protein is CASSFPGTGKNYGYTF.